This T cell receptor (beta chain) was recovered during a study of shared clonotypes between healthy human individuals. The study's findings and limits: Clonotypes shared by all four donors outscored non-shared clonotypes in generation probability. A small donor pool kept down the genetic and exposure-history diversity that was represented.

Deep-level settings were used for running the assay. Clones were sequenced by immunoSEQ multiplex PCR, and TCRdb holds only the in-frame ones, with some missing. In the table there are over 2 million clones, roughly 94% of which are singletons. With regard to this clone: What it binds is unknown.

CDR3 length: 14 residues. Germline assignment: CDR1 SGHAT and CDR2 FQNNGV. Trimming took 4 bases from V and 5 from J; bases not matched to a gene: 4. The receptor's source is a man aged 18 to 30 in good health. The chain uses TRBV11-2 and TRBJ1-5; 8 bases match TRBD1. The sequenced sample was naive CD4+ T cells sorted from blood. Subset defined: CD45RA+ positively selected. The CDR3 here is CASSSDRADQPQHF. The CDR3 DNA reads TGTGCCAGCAGCTCGGACAGGGCTGATCAGCCCCAGCATTTT.